Presented here are 17 T cell receptor beta chains from one specimen sequenced in a study of blood T cell repertoires in COVID-19 (TCRdb year 2020). Library preparation used the immunoSEQ multiplex PCR assay. What TCRdb holds here is the immuneACCESS table cut down to in-frame rearrangements. Part of the clones is not present; checked against another copy, under half of the missing clones reflect an unresolved V gene, and the others are unexplained. The sample table holds about 150,000 clones, of which approximately 83% were seen once. The ten largest clones take up 8% of the sample. The sample taken for sequencing was peripheral blood. The receptors stem from an older woman with COVID-19, enrolled during active disease.

The chain links TRBV5-1 to TRBJ2-7; no clear D. This CDR3 spans 14 amino acids. Per the germline V gene, CDR1 is SGHRS and CDR2 is YFSETQ. V was cut by 0 bases and J by 2 bases, with 9 bases left in between. The CDR3 DNA follows: TGCGCCAGCAGCTTGGGACTGAAACCCTACGAGCAGTACTTC. Amino acid sequence: CASSLGLKPYEQYF.

The chain carries TRBV4-1 and TRBJ1-2; D is unresolved. V lost 0 bases and J 0 bases, leaving 8 bases between the germline ends. Germline loops: CDR1 MGHRA, CDR2 YSYEKL. The CDR3 sequence is 15 residues long. The DNA of the CDR3 is TGCGCCAGCAGCCAAGATCGGGTAGCTAACTATGGCTACACCTTC. Translating it yields CASSQDRVANYGYTF.

The gene calls are TRBV25-1 and TRBJ1-2, with D unclear. V was shortened by 4 bases and J by 8 bases, with 20 bases between the two germline ends. Germline CDR1 and CDR2: MGHDK and SYGVNS. The CDR3 runs to 15 residues. CDR3 nucleotide sequence: TGTGCCAGCAGTGTCCGCGGCGCGGGGTTGCGAGGCTACACCTTC. Its translation is CASSVRGAGLRGYTF.

The chain combines TRBV7-8 with TRBJ2-4; D might be TRBD2 (6 bases). V was cut by 1 base and J by 0 bases, with 25 bases left in between. Germline lookup yields CDR1 SGHVS and CDR2 FQNEAQ. CDR3 size: 21 residues. The CDR3 protein is CASSLDRRGSPRNLAKNIQYF. CDR3 in DNA: TGTGCCAGCAGCTTAGACAGGCGGGGCAGCCCAAGAAATCTAGCCAAAAACATTCAGTACTTC.

The chain carries TRBV2 and TRBJ1-1; D uncertain. This CDR3 region has 13 residues. The V end was cut by 3 bases, the J end by 4 bases, with 9 bases between. Germline lookup yields CDR1 SNHLY and CDR2 FYNNEI. The CDR3 protein is CASSDGVSTEAFF. In DNA, the CDR3 is TGTGCCAGCAGTGACGGGGTGAGCACTGAAGCTTTCTTT.

The chain employs TRBV9 and TRBJ2-7; TRBD2 matches at 11 bases. Germline values: CDR1 SGDLS, CDR2 YYNGEE. Trimming at V came to 0 bases and at J to 3 bases, leaving 5 bases not matched to a gene. The CDR3 has 16 residues. CDR3 loop: CASSVGTSGGNYEQYF. CDR3 DNA sequence: TGTGCCAGCAGCGTAGGTACTAGCGGGGGAAACTACGAGCAGTACTTC.

This chain uses TRBV7-9 with TRBJ1-1, with D possibly matching TRBD1 (5 bases). Deletions cut 1 base from V and 6 bases from J, with 9 bases between. CDR3 size: 13 residues. CDR1 is SEHNR, CDR2 FQNEAQ, per germline (reference sequence). CDR3 coding DNA: TGTGCCAGCAGCTTAGATGCGGGGCCTGAAGCTTTCTTT. It translates to CASSLDAGPEAFF.

The chain joins TRBV18 to TRBJ2-7, with 9 bases that match TRBD1. V dropped 3 bases and J dropped 0; count of bases not matched to a gene: 3. This CDR3 region has 15 residues. Germline V gene data show CDR1 as KGHSH and CDR2 as LQKENI. The CDR3 loop is CASSPDRGSSYEQYF. In DNA, the CDR3 is TGTGCCAGCTCACCGGACAGGGGAAGCTCCTACGAGCAGTACTTC.

The CDR3 DNA is TGTGCCAGCAGCCCCCCCCGCACAGGGCCCGCGAAACTGTTTTTT. Its protein product is CASSPPRTGPAKLFF. The chain uses TRBV7-9 and TRBJ1-4; D is perhaps TRBD1 (6 bases). The CDR3 loop spans 15 amino acids. Looked up from germline, CDR1 is SEHNR and CDR2 is FQNEAQ (reference sequence). V was clipped by 5 bases and J by 11 bases, with 21 bases between them.

The V gene is TRBV18, the J gene TRBJ1-6; no clear D. V was trimmed by 2 bases and J by 7 bases, leaving 9 bases between them. This CDR3 is 14 amino acids long. CDR1 KGHSH and CDR2 LQKENI come from the germline V gene. The CDR3 DNA sequence: TGTGCCAGCTCACCAGAGGCAGAGAATTCACCCCTCCACTTT. It specifies CASSPEAENSPLHF.

The CDR3 loop reads CAWSFPGGYNNEQFF. The CDR3 DNA is TGTGCCTGGAGTTTTCCGGGAGGTTACAACAATGAGCAGTTCTTC. The chain joins TRBV30 to TRBJ2-1; 7 nucleotides line up with TRBD2. Germline V CDR1 and CDR2: GTSNPN, SVGIG (reference sequence). CDR3 length: 15 residues. V was pared by 2 bases and J by 5 bases, with 9 bases of the junction left unmatched.

The gene calls are TRBV6-6 and TRBJ1-5, with D maybe TRBD1 (6 bases). The germline V gene has CDR1 MNHNY and CDR2 SVGAGI (reference sequence). This CDR3 spans 13 amino acids. The germline V and J ends were trimmed by 7 bases and 6 bases, with 13 bases remaining between them. In nucleotides, the CDR3 is TGTGCCAGCACCGGACAGTCTGTTCAGCCCCAGCATTTT. Amino acids: CASTGQSVQPQHF.

This chain joins TRBV7-2 and TRBJ1-5; tentative D call: TRBD1 (6 bases). Trimming left V 5 bases short and J 6 bases short, with 11 bases between. The CDR3 runs to 13 residues. The germline CDR1 and CDR2 sequences are SGHTA and FQGNSA. In DNA form, the CDR3 reads TGTGCCAGCAGCCCTCGAGGGGGTCAGCCCCAGCATTTT. Amino acids: CASSPRGGQPQHF.

The CDR3 sequence is CAISGRDRVEAFF. CDR3 coding DNA: TGTGCCATCAGTGGGCGGGACAGGGTCGAGGCTTTCTTT. The chain carries TRBV10-3 and TRBJ1-1, with 9 bases lining up with TRBD1. The CDR3 consists of 13 residues. Germline values: CDR1 ENHRY, CDR2 SYGVKD. After removal of 4 bases from V and 11 bases from J, the junction contained 8 bases not matched to a gene.

The V gene is TRBV3-1 (or the pseudogene TRBV3-2), the J gene TRBJ2-1; 10 nucleotides line up with TRBD1. Looked up from germline, CDR1 is LGHDT and CDR2 is YNNKEL (reference sequence). The CDR3 is made up of 15 amino acids. The J segment lost 6 bases and the V segment lost 1 base, leaving 3 bases of the junction unmatched. The CDR3 here is CASSQGDRGFNEQFF. The CDR3, as DNA: TGTGCCAGCAGCCAAGGGGACAGGGGATTCAATGAGCAGTTCTTC.

The rearrangement links TRBV7-8 to TRBJ2-5; weak D call: TRBD2 (5 bases). V dropped 1 base and J dropped 5 bases, with 14 bases sitting between them. The CDR3 consists of 15 residues. CDR1 and CDR2 (germline): SGHVS, FQNEAQ. CDR3 sequence: CASSLGAEVIETQYF. In nucleotides, the CDR3 is TGTGCCAGCAGCTTAGGAGCGGAGGTGATCGAGACCCAGTACTTC. Full variable domain (missing parts from reference TRBV7-8 and TRBJ2-5): GAGVSQSPRYKVAKRGQDVALRCDPISGHVSLFWYQQALGQGPEFLTYFQNEAQLDKSGLPSDRFFAERPEGSVSTLKIQRTQQEDSAVYLCASSLGAEVIETQYFGPGTRLLVL.

The genes are TRBV7-2 and TRBJ2-7; 10 nucleotides agree with TRBD1. Germline CDR1 is SGHTA and CDR2 is FQGNSA. The CDR3 is 15 amino acids. The V gene end was trimmed by 1 base and the J gene end by 6 bases; junction bases not matched to a gene: 6. The CDR3 here is CASSLVATGGVEQYF. CDR3 bases: TGTGCCAGCAGCTTAGTGGCGACAGGGGGCGTCGAGCAGTACTTC. The complete variable domain, with remaining parts taken from reference TRBV7-2 and TRBJ2-7, reads GAGVSQSPSNKVTEKGKDVELRCDPISGHTALYWYRQSLGQGLEFLIYFQGNSAPDKSGLPSDRFSAERTGGSVSTLTIQRTQQEDSAVYLCASSLVATGGVEQYFGPGTRLTVT.